This T cell receptor beta chain was profiled in a study of post-analysis software for immune sequencing data. Findings and limits, study-wide: Comparison of patients with controls showed five TRBV segments more frequent in patients, TRBV5-6, TRBV5-1 and TRBV20-1 among them.

This CDR3 region has 15 residues. CDR1 is DFQATT, CDR2 SNEGSKA, per germline (reference sequence). Trimming removed 0 bases from V and 4 bases from J, with 13 bases in between. Presence of unique molecular identifiers characterized the TCR beta cDNA libraries. TCRdb called the PCR reads again in MiXCR, with one record for every CDR3 protein. The sample has roughly 870,000 distinct CDR3 sequences; roughly 50% are singletons. Comments on this clonotype: Its antigen remains unknown.

This receptor was taken from a girl aged 5-17 years with multiple sclerosis. Sequenced input: blood. The chain uses TRBV20-1 and TRBJ2-1; D is uncertain. Here the CDR3 DNA reads TGCAGTGCTAGAGATTACGATATCCCATACAATGAGCAGTTCTTC. Translating gives CSARDYDIPYNEQFF.